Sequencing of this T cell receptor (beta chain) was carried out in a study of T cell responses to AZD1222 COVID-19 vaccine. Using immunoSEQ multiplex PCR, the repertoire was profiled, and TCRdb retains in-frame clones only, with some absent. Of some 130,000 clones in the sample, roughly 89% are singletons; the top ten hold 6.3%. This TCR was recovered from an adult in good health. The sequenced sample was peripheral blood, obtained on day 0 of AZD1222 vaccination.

Here the CDR3 reads CAGRRPNTEAFF. The CDR3 DNA is TGTGCCGGAAGACGACCGAACACTGAAGCTTTCTTT. V and J are TRBV30 and TRBJ1-1; no firm D call. This CDR3 region has 12 residues. Germline values: CDR1 GTSNPN, CDR2 SVGIG (reference sequence). Trimming left V 8 bases short and J 1 base short, with 11 bases between.